This T cell receptor (beta chain) was observed in a study of beta chain features in type 1 diabetes. Study findings and constraints: In every one of the four CD4+ subsets, TCRB CDR3s were moderately but significantly shorter in Type 1 diabetes patients.

This clone was seen a few times. Its specificity is not known. Isolated RNA was reverse transcribed in full, so expressed TCRB transcripts were sequenced. Regulatory, naive and central memory T cell samples averaged around 3.9 million reads. Profiled with immunoSEQ multiplex PCR; TCRdb holds only in-frame clones, not every one. The sample comprises 240,000 or so clones, over 65% of which are singletons, and around 0.05% rests with the top ten. V was pared by 1 base and J by 2 bases, with 9 bases between. This CDR3 has 15 residues. The V call is TRBV23-1, the J call TRBJ2-4, with unresolved D. TRBV23-1 is filed as an ORF, its function uncertain. The sequenced material came from naive CD4+ T cells from blood. The clonotype originates from a man aged 30-40 years in good health. The CDR3 sequence is CASSQCLGTKNIQYF. The CDR3 region has the DNA TGCGCCAGCAGTCAATGTCTGGGAACCAAAAACATTCAGTACTTC.